Detailed here is one TCR beta chain. The sample comes from a study of blood T cell repertoires in COVID-19. At the level of the study: Samples representing acute and convalescent COVID-19 were sourced from the United States, Italy and Spain. T cells, B-cell-depleted T cells, or PBMCs provided the cDNA or gDNA that served as material.

Authors' data handling: Reference gene primer amplification yielded estimated nucleated cell counts. Sequencing was performed with immunoSEQ multiplex PCR; in TCRdb, only in-frame clones are kept and a portion is missing. V and J calls and clone size are copied from that table; D and trimming were computed from the DNA. The sample has about 200,000 clones; about nine tenths are singletons. Trimming pared 4 bases from V and 8 bases from J, leaving 20 bases between. The CDR3 length is 16 residues. Germline V lookup: CDR1 MNHEY, CDR2 SVGAGI. The sequencing sample was made of peripheral blood. The sequence came from a man at least 80 years old with acute or convalescent COVID-19. The chain joins TRBV6-5 to TRBJ1-4; D perhaps matches TRBD1 (6 bases). CDR3 sequence reads: CASSFRADRWGEKLFF. For the CDR3, the DNA is TGTGCCAGCAGTTTTCGCGCGGACAGATGGGGGGAAAAACTGTTTTTT.